The clone carrying this TCR beta chain was found a few times. The antigen remains unidentified. The sample originates from a study of T cells after yellow fever vaccination. Study-level points and caveats: A large majority of primary-vaccination clones showed up again after the booster (under 98% CD4, around 90% CD8). Abundant contaminating clonotypes from the bulk population could appear in FACS-sorted repertoires. Weaker overall was a secondary response that nonetheless peaked faster, on day 5 versus 15.

In making TCR cDNA, 5'RACE template switching added a universal primer site and UMIs to it. TCRdb re-analysed the 5' RACE reads in MiXCR, keeping a single row per CDR3 protein. The sample carries 400,000 to 650,000 distinct CDR3 sequences, about a fifth recorded once. Germline assignment: CDR1 SGHRS and CDR2 YFSETQ. This CDR3 comprises 14 residues. Trimming took off 0 bases at V and 5 bases at J, with 9 bases between the two ends. The V call is TRBV5-1, the J call TRBJ2-1, with a tentative D call TRBD2 (5 bases). Sequencing used PBMCs, obtained less than 25 days after the first yellow fever vaccination. The clonotype was recovered from a man aged 18 to 29 who received the YFV17D yellow fever vaccine. The DNA for the CDR3 is TGCGCCAGCAGCTTGGCAACTAGTAACAATGAGCAGTTCTTC. Its translation: CASSLATSNNEQFF. Complete variable domain (other parts from reference TRBV5-1 and TRBJ2-1): KAGVTQTPRYLIKTRGQQVTLSCSPISGHRSVSWYQQTPGQGLQFLFEYFSETQRNKGNFPGRFSGRQFSNSRSEMNVSTLELGDSALYLCASSLATSNNEQFFGPGTRLTVL.